The TCR beta chain described here comes from a study of cytotoxic CD8 clonotypes in ibrutinib-treated CLL. Study results and caveats: Clonality rose at ibrutinib response and fell back toward baseline at progression. With treatment, public clonotypes, which were uncommon, either contracted or remained stable.

CDR3 size: 12 residues. The J segment lost 11 bases and the V segment lost 11 bases, leaving 7 bases of the junction unmatched. Note on this clone: What it recognizes is unknown.

Sequencing used immunoSEQ multiplex PCR; TCRdb keeps in-frame clones, though not all of them. Of roughly 180,000 clones in the sample, around 72% are singletons; the top ten hold around 15%. The sequencing here drew on PBMCs, taken after 24 months of ibrutinib treatment. V usage is TRBV23-1 and J usage is TRBJ2-1, with 12 bases lining up with TRBD2. TRBV23-1 is filed as an ORF, its function uncertain. This sequence was found in a human donor with chronic lymphocytic leukemia. In DNA, the CDR3 is TGCGCCCCTAGGACTAGCGGGACTAAGCAGTTCTTC. Translated: CAPRTSGTKQFF.